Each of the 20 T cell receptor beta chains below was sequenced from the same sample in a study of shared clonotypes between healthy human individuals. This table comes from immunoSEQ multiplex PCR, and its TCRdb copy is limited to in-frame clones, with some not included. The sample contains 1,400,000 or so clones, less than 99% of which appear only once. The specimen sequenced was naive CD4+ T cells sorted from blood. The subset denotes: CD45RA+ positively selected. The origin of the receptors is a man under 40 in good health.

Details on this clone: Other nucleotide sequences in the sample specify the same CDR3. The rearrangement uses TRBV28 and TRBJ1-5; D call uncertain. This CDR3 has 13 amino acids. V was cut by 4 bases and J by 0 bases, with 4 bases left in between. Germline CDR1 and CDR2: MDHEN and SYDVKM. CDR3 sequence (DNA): TGTGCCAGCAGTTCCGATAGCAATCAGCCCCAGCATTTT. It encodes CASSSDSNQPQHF.

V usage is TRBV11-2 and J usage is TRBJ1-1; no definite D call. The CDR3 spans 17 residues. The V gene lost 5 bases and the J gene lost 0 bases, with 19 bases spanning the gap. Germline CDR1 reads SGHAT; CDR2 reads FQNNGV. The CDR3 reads CASSVGSLEGLNTEAFF. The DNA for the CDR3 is TGTGCCAGCAGCGTCGGCTCCCTGGAGGGCTTGAACACTGAAGCTTTCTTT.

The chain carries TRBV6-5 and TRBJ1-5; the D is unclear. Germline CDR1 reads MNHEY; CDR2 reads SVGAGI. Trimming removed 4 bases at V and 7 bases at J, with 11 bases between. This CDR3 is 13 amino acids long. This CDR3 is CASSSPVGQPQHF. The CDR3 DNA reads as TGTGCCAGCAGTTCCCCCGTCGGGCAGCCCCAGCATTTT.

CDR3 sequence reads: CSVGKGRDQPQHF. The CDR3 DNA reads TGCAGCGTTGGTAAGGGGAGGGATCAGCCCCAGCATTTT. The chain is built from TRBV29-1 and TRBJ1-5; D might be TRBD1 (5 bases). Germline CDR1 reads SQVTM; CDR2 reads ANQGSEA. Trimming took 4 bases from V and 5 from J, leaving 12 bases between them. The CDR3 covers 13 residues. The complete variable domain, with remaining parts taken from reference TRBV29-1 and TRBJ1-5, reads SAVISQKPSRDICQRGTSLTIQCQVDSQVTMMFWYRQQPGQSLTLIATANQGSEATYESGFVIDKFPISRPNLTFSTLTVSNMSPEDSSIYLCSVGKGRDQPQHFGDGTRLSIL.

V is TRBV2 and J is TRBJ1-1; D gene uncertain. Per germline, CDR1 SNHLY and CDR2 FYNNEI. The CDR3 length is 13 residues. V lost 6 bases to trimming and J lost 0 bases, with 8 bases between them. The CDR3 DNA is TGTGCCAGCAGGAAAGCAGTGAACACTGAAGCTTTCTTT. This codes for CASRKAVNTEAFF.

The CDR3 reads CASSPRGLTDTQYF. The CDR3 DNA sequence: TGCGCCAGCAGCCCGCGTGGGCTCACAGATACGCAGTATTTT. V usage is TRBV5-1 and J usage is TRBJ2-3; D is unresolved. The V gene's germline CDR1 is SGHRS and CDR2 YFSETQ. Deletions cut 4 bases from V and 2 bases from J, with 11 bases between. The CDR3 extends over 14 amino acids. Filled out from reference TRBV5-1 and TRBJ2-3, the complete variable domain reads KAGVTQTPRYLIKTRGQQVTLSCSPISGHRSVSWYQQTPGQGLQFLFEYFSETQRNKGNFPGRFSGRQFSNSRSEMNVSTLELGDSALYLCASSPRGLTDTQYFGPGTRLTVL.

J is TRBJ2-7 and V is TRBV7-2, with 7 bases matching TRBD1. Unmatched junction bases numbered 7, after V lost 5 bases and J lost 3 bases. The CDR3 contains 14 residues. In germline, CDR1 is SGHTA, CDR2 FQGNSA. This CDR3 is CASSQPGQSYEQYF. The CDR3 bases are TGTGCCAGCAGCCAACCGGGACAGAGCTACGAGCAGTACTTC. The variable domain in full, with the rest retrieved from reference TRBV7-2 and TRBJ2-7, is GAGVSQSPSNKVTEKGKDVELRCDPISGHTALYWYRQSLGQGLEFLIYFQGNSAPDKSGLPSDRFSAERTGGSVSTLTIQRTQQEDSAVYLCASSQPGQSYEQYFGPGTRLTVT.

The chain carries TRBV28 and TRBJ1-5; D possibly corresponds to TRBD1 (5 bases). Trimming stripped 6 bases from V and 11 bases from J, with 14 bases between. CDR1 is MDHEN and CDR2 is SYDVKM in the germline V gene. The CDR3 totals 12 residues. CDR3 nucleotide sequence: TGTGCCAGCAGCGCCCCAGGGAGAGCCCAGCATTTT. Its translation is CASSAPGRAQHF.

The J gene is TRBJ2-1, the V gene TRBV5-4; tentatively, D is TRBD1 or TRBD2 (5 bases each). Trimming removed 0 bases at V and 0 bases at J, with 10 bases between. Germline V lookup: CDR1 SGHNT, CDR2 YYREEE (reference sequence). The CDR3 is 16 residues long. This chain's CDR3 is CASSLAGASSYNEQFF. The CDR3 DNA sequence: TGTGCCAGCAGCTTGGCCGGGGCTAGCTCCTACAATGAGCAGTTCTTC.

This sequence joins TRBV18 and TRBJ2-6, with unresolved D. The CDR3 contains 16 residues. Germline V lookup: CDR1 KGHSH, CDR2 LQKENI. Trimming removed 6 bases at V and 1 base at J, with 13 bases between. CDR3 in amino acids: CASSPRSGSGANVLTF. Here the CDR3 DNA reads TGTGCCAGCTCCCCCAGGTCCGGTTCTGGGGCCAACGTCCTGACTTTC.

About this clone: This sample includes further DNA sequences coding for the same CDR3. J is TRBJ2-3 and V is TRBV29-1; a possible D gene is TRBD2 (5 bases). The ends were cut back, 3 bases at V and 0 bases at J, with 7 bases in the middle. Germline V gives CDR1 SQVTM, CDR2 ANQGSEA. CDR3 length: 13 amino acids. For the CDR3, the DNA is TGCAGCGTTGATTCGGGGAGCACAGATACGCAGTATTTT. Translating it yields CSVDSGSTDTQYF.

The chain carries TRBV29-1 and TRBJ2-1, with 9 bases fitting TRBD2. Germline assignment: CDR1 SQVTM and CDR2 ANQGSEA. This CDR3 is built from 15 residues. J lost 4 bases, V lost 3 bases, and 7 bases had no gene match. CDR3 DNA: TGCAGCGTTGATCGACTAGCGGCCGTTTACAATGAGCAGTTCTTC. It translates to CSVDRLAAVYNEQFF.

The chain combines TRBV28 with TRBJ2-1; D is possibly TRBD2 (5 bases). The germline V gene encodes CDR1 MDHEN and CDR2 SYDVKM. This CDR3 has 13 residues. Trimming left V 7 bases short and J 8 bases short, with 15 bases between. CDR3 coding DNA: TGTGCCAGCAACGGAGGAGGTCGGCATGAGCAGTTCTTC. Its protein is CASNGGGRHEQFF.

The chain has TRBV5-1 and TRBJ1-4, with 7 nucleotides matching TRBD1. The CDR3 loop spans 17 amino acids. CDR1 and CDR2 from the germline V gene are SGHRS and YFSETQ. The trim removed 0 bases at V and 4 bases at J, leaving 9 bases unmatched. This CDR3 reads CASSLVDRATLNEKLFF. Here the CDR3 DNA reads TGCGCCAGCAGCTTGGTAGACAGGGCGACTCTTAATGAAAAACTGTTTTTT.

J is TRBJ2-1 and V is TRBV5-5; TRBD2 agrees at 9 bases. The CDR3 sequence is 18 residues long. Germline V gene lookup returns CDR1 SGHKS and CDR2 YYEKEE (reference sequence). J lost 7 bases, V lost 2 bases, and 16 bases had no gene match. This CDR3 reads CASSFGGLAGRSRNEQFF. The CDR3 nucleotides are TGTGCCAGCAGCTTCGGGGGTCTAGCGGGAAGGTCGAGGAATGAGCAGTTCTTC.

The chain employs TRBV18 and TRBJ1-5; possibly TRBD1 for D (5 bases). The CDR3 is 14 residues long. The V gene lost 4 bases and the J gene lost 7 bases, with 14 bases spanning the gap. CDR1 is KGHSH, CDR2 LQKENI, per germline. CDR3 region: CASSLRQSDQPQHF. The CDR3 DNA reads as TGTGCCAGCTCACTACGACAGAGCGACCAGCCCCAGCATTTT. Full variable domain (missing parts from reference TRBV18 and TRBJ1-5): NAGVMQNPRHLVRRRGQEARLRCSPMKGHSHVYWYRQLPEEGLKFMVYLQKENIIDESGMPKERFSAEFPKEGPSILRIQQVVRGDSAAYFCASSLRQSDQPQHFGDGTRLSIL.

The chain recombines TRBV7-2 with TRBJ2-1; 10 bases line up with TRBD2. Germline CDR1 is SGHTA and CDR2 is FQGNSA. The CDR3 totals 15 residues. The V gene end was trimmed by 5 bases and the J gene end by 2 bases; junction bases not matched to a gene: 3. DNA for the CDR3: TGTGCCAGCAGCACTACTAGCGGGGCCTACAATGAGCAGTTCTTC. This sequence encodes CASSTTSGAYNEQFF.

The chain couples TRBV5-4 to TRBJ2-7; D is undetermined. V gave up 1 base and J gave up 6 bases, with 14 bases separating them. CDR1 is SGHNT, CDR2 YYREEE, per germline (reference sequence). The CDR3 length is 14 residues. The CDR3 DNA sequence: TGTGCCAGCAGCTTGAGTGGGAAGACCGCCGAGCAGTACTTC. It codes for CASSLSGKTAEQYF.

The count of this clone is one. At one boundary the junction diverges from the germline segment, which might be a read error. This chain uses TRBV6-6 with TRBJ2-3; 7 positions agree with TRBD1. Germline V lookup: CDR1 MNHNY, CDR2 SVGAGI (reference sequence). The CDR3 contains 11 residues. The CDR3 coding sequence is TGTGCTAGCAGTCAGGACAGGAGGCAGTATTTT. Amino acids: CASSQDRRQYF.

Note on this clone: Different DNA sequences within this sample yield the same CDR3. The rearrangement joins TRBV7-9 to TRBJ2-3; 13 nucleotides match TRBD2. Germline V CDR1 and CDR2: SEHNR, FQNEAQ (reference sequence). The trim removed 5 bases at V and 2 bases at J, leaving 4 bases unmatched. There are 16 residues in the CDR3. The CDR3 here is CASSRGLAGLTDTQYF. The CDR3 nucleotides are TGTGCCAGCAGCCGGGGACTAGCGGGACTCACAGATACGCAGTATTTT.